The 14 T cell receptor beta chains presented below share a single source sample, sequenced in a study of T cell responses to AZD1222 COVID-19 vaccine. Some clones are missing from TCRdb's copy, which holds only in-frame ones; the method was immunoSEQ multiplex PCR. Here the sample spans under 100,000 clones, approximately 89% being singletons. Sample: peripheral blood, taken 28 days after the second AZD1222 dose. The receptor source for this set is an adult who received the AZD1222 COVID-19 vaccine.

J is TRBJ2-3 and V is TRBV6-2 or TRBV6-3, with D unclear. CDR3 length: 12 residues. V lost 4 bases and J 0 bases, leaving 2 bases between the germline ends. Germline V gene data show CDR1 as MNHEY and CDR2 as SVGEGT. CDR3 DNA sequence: TGTGCCAGCAGTTCAAGCACAGATACGCAGTATTTT. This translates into CASSSSTDTQYF.

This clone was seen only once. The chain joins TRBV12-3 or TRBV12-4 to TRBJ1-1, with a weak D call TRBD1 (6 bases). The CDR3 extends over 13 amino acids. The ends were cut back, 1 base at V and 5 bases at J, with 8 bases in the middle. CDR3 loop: CASSLGGRTEAFF. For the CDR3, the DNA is TGTGCCAGCAGTTTAGGGGGGCGTACTGAAGCTTTCTTT.

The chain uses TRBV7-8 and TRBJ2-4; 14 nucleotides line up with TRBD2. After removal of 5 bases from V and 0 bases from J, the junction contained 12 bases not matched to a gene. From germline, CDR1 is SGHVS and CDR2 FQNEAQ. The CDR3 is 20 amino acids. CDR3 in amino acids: CASSQGLAGGRPLAKNIQYF. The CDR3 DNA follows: TGTGCCAGCAGCCAAGGACTAGCGGGGGGACGCCCGTTAGCCAAAAACATTCAGTACTTC.

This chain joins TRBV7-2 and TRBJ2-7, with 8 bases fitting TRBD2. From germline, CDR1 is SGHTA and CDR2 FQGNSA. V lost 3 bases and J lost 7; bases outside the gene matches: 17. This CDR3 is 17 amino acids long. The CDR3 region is CASSFLPLAGGLGEQYF. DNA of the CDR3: TGTGCCAGCAGCTTTCTCCCCCTCGCGGGGGGCCTTGGAGAGCAGTACTTC.

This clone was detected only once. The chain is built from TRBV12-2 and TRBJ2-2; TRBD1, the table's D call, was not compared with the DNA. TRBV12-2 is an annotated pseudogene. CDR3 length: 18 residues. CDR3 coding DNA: TGTGCAAGTCGCTTAACCGACAGGGGGCTTTCGAACACCGGGGAGCTGTTTTTT. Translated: CASRLTDRGLSNTGELFF.

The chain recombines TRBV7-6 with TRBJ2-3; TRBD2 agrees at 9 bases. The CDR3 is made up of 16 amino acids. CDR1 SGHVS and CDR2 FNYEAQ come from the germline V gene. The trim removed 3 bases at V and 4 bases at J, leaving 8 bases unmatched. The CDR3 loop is CASSFNPGLAADTQYF. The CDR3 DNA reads TGTGCCAGCAGCTTCAACCCGGGACTAGCAGCAGATACGCAGTATTTT.

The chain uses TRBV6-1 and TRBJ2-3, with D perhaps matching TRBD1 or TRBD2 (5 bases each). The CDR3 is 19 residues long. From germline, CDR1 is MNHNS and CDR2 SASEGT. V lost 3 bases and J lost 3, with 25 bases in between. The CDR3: CASSDQPWVVRGETDTQYF. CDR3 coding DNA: TGTGCCAGCAGTGATCAGCCGTGGGTTGTCAGAGGGGAGACAGATACGCAGTATTTT.

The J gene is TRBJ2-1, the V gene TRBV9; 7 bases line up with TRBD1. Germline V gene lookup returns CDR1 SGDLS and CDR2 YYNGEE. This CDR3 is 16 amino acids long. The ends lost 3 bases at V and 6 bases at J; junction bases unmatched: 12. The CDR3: CASSEQPGQNVNEQFF. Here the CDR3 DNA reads TGTGCCAGCAGCGAACAACCGGGACAGAACGTCAATGAGCAGTTCTTC.

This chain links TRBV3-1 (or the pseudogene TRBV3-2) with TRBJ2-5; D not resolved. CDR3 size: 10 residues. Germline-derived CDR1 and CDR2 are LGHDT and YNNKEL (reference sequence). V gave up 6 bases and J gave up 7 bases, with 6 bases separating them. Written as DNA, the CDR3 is TGTGCCAGCAGTTCAACGACCCAGTACTTC. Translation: CASSSTTQYF.

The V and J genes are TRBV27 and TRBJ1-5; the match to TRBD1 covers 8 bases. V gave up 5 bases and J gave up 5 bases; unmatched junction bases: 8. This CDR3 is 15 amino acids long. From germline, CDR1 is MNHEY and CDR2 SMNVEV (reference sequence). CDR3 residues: CASSPDSTGDQPQHF. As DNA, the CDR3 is TGTGCCAGCAGTCCGGACTCGACAGGGGATCAGCCCCAGCATTTT.

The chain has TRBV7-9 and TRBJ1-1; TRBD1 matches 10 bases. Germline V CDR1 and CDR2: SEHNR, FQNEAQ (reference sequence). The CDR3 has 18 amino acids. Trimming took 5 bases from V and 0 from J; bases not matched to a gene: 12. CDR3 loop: CASSAAGTGVIMNTEAFF. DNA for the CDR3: TGTGCCAGCAGCGCAGCCGGGACAGGGGTTATCATGAACACTGAAGCTTTCTTT.

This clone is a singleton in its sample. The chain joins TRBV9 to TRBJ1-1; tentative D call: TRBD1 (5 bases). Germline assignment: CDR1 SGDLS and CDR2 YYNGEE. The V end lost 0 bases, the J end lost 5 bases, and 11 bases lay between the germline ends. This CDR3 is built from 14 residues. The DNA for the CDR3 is TGTGCCAGCAGCGTAGCCTCGGGGCCTACTGAAGCTTTCTTT. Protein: CASSVASGPTEAFF.

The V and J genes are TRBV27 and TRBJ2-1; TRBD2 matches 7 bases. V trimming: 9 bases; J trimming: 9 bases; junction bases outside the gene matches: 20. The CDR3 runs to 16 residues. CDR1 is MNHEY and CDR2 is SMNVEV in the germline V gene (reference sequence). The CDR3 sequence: CASSPSAGDLGGEQFF. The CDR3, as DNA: TGTGCCAGTTCACCGTCCGCGGGGGATCTCGGTGGTGAGCAGTTCTTC.

CDR3 protein: CASPRGSGVSDTQYF. In DNA form, the CDR3 reads TGTGCCAGCCCCCGGGGTAGCGGGGTCTCAGATACGCAGTATTTT. V gene TRBV2 combines with J gene TRBJ2-3; TRBD2 matches at 8 bases. This CDR3 has 15 amino acids. The J segment lost 4 bases and the V segment lost 8 bases, leaving 11 bases of the junction unmatched. Germline CDR1 and CDR2: SNHLY and FYNNEI.